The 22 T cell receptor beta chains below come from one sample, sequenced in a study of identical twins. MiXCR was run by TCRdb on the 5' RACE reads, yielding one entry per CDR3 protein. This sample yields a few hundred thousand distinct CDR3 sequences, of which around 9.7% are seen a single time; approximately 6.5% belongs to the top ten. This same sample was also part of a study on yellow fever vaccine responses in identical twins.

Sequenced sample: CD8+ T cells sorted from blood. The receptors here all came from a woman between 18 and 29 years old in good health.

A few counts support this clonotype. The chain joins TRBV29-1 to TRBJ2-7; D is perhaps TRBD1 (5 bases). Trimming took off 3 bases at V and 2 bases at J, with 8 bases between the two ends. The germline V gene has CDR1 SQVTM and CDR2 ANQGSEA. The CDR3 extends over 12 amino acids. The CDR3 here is CSVEQDTYEQYF. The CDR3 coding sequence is TGCAGCGTTGAGCAGGACACCTACGAGCAGTACTTC.

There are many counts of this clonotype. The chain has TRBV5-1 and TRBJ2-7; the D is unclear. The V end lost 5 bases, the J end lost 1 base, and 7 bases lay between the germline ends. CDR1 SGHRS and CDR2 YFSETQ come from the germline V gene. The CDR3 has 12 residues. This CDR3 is CASSGESYEQYF. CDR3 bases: TGCGCCAGCAGTGGCGAATCCTACGAGCAGTACTTC.

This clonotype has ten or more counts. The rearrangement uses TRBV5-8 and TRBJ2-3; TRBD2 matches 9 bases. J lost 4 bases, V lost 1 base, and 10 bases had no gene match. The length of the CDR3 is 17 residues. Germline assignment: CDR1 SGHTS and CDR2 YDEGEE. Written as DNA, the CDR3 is TGTGCCAGCAGCTTGTCGGCGGGGGGGCAGTTATCAGATACGCAGTATTTT. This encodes CASSLSAGGQLSDTQYF.

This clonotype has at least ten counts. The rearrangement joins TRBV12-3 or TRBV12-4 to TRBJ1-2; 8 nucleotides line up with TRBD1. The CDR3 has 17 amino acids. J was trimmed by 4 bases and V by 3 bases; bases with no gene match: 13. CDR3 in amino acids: CASSFLETGAVGYGYTF. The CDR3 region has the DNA TGTGCCAGCAGTTTTCTCGAGACAGGGGCAGTTGGCTATGGCTACACCTTC.

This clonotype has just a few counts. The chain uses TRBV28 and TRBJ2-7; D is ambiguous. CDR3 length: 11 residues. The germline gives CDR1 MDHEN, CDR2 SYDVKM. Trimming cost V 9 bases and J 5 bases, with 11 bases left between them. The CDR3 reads CASNERDEQYF. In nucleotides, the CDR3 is TGTGCCAGTAACGAAAGGGACGAGCAGTACTTC.

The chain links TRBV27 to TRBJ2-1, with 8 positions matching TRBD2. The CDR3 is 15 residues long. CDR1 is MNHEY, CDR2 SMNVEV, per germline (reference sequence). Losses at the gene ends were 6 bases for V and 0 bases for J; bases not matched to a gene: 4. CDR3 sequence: CASRGGRPSYNEQFF. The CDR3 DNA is TGTGCCAGCAGAGGCGGGAGGCCCTCCTACAATGAGCAGTTCTTC.

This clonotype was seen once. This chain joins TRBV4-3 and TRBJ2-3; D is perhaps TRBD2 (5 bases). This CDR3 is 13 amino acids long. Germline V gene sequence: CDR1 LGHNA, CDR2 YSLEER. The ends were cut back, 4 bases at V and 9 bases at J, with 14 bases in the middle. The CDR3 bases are TGCGCCAGCAGCCGGACTGTCCCTGGGACGCAGTATTTT. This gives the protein CASSRTVPGTQYF.

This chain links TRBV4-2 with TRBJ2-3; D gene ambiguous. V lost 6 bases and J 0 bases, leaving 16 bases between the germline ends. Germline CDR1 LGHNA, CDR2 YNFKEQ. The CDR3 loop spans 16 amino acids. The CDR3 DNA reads TGTGCCAGCAGGCCACCTGGGTCCTTTAGCACAGATACGCAGTATTTT. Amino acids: CASRPPGSFSTDTQYF.

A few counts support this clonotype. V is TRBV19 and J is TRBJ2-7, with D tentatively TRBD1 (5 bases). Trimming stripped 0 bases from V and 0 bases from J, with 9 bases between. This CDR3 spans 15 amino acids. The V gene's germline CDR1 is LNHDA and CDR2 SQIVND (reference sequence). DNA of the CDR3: TGTGCCAGTAGTATAGACCTGGACACCTCCTACGAGCAGTACTTC. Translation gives CASSIDLDTSYEQYF.

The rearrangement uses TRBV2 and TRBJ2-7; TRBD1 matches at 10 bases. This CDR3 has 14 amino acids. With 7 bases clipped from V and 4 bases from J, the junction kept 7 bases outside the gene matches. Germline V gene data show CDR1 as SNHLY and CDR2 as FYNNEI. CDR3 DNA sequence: TGTGCCAGCACCGGGGGGACAGGGGATTACGAGCAGTACTTC. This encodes CASTGGTGDYEQYF.

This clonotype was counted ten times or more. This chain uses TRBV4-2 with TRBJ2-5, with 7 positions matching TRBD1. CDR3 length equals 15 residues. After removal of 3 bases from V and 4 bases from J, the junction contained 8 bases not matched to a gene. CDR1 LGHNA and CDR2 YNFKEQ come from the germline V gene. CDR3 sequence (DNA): TGTGCCAGCAGCCAGAGCACAGGGGCGGGAGAGACCCAGTACTTC. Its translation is CASSQSTGAGETQYF.

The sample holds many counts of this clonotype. CDR3 in amino acids: CASRVSYEQYF. In DNA form, the CDR3 reads TGTGCCAGCAGGGTCTCCTACGAGCAGTACTTC. The chain employs TRBV12-3 or TRBV12-4 and TRBJ2-7; D gene unclear. V was trimmed by 6 bases and J by 0 bases, leaving 3 bases between them. CDR3 size: 11 residues.

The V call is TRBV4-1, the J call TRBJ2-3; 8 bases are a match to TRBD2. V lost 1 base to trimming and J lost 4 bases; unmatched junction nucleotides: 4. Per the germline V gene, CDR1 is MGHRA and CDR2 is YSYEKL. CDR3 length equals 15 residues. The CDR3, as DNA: TGCGCCAGCAGCCAAGTATCGGGAGGGGCAGATACGCAGTATTTT. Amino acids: CASSQVSGGADTQYF.

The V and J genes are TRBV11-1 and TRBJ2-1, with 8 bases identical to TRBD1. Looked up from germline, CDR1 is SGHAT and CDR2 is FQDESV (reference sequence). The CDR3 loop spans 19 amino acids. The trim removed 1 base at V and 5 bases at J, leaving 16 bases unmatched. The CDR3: CASSLVTGGTLTRHNEQFF. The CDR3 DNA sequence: TGTGCCAGCAGCTTAGTTACAGGGGGTACCTTAACTCGGCACAATGAGCAGTTCTTC.

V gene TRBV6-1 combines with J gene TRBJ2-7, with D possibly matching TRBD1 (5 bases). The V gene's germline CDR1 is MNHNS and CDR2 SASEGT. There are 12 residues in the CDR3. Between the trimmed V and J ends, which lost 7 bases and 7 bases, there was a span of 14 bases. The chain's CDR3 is CASNGQGIEQYF. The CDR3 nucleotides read TGTGCCAGCAACGGCCAGGGTATTGAGCAGTACTTC.

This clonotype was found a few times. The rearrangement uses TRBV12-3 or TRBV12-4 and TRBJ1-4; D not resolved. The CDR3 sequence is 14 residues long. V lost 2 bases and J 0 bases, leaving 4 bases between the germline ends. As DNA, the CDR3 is TGTGCCAGCAGTTTACTGACAACTAATGAAAAACTGTTTTTT. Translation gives CASSLLTTNEKLFF.

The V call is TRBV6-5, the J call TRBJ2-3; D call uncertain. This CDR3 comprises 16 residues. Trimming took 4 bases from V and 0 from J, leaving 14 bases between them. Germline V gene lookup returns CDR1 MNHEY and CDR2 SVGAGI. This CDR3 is CASSFPSAESTDTQYF. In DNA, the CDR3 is TGTGCCAGCAGTTTTCCCTCGGCGGAGAGCACAGATACGCAGTATTTT.

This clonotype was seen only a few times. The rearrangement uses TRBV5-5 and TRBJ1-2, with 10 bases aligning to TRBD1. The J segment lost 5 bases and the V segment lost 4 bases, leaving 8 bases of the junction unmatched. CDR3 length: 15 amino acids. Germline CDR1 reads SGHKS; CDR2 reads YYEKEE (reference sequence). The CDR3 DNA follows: TGTGCCAGCAGCACCGGACAGGGGGTCCCTTATGGCTACACCTTC. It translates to CASSTGQGVPYGYTF.

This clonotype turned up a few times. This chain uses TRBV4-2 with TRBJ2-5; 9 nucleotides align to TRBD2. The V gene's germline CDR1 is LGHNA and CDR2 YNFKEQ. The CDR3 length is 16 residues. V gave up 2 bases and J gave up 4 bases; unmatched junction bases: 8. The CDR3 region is CASSQPPGLAGETQYF. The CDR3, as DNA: TGTGCCAGCAGCCAACCCCCGGGACTAGCAGGAGAGACCCAGTACTTC.

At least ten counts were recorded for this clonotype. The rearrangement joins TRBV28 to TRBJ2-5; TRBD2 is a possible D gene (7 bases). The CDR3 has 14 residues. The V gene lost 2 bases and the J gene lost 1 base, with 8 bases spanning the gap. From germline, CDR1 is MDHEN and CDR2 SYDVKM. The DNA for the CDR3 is TGTGCCAGCAGTTTACGGGGGGCCCAAGAGACCCAGTACTTC. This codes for CASSLRGAQETQYF.

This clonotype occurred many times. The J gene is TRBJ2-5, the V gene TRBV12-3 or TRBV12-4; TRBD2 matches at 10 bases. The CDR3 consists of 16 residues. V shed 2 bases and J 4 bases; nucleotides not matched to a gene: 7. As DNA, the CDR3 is TGTGCCAGCAGTTTAACAGCGGGGGGGCCCCCAGAGACCCAGTACTTC. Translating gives CASSLTAGGPPETQYF.

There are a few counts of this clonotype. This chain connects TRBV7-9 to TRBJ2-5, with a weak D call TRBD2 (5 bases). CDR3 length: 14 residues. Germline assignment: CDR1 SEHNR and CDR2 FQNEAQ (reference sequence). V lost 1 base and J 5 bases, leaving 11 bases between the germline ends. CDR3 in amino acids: CASSLVLLAETQYF. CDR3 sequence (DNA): TGTGCCAGCAGCTTAGTATTGCTAGCCGAGACCCAGTACTTC.